This entry describes one TCR beta chain. Its antigen is currently unknown. Each CDR3 protein is one row after TCRdb ran MiXCR on the reads. The table lists 700,000 to 850,000 distinct CDR3 sequences, around a third of them singletons. This sample was included in a study of T cell repertoires in cytomegalovirus infection. Study-wide background: Public TCR beta signatures were indicative of both CMV infection and a matching HLA type.

Overall study results and limits: Ex vivo, HLA-C-restricted CMV-specific TCR beta clonotypes prevailed over the rest of the response.

Trimming cost V 1 base and J 1 base; bases outside gene matches: 4. CDR1 is MGHRA and CDR2 is YSYEKL in the germline V gene. The CDR3 runs to 17 residues. The material sequenced was cultured CD8+ T cells from PBMCs, taken from culture after CMV antigen stimulation. V gene TRBV4-1 combines with J gene TRBJ1-6, with TRBD1 identical over 7 bases. This clonotype was sampled from a human donor in good health (CMV status not recorded). Some clones in this sample may be carry-over from other donors' samples. The CDR3 loop reads CASSQAKTGSYNSPLHF. Here the CDR3 DNA reads TGCGCCAGCAGCCAAGCGAAGACAGGGTCCTATAATTCACCCCTCCACTTT.